Listed below are T cell receptor beta chains from one sample, sequenced in a study of T cell responses to AZD1222 COVID-19 vaccine. TCRdb's table, derived via immunoSEQ multiplex PCR, lists solely in-frame clones and lacks some. The table lists around 110,000 clones, 85% to 95% of them singletons, with under 3.5% in the top ten. The source was peripheral blood, collected on day 0 of AZD1222 vaccination. Receptor source: an adult in good health. CDR3s include the opening cysteine and the closing phenylalanine or tryptophan. Fields, in order: J gene, clone size, D gene, V gene, CDR3 DNA, CDR3 protein. D genes are given only for firm matches. Only part of the rows carry a size: once, few, many, or a class if the clone is expanded.

TRBJ1-1 - TRBD1 TRBV18 TGTGCCAGCTCACCCGTGACAGGGGGCTACACTGAAGCTTTCTTT CASSPVTGGYTEAFF
TRBJ2-1 - - TRBV5-1 TGCGCCAGCAGCTTGGGGACCGAGCAGTTCTTC CASSLGTEQFF
TRBJ2-1 - - TRBV10-3 TGTGCCATCAGTGAGTTTACCTCGGAGCAGTTCTTC CAISEFTSEQFF
TRBJ1-3 - TRBD1 TRBV10-3 TGTGCCATCAGCCCCCGGGACAGTCCCAACTCTGGAAACACCATATATTTT CAISPRDSPNSGNTIYF
TRBJ1-5 - - TRBV30 TGTGCCTGGAGTTTAAGCAATCAGCCCCAGCATTTT CAWSLSNQPQHF
TRBJ1-3 - - TRBV27 TGTGCCAGCAGTTTATCGGGGGGCCTCTCTGGAAACACCATATATTTT CASSLSGGLSGNTIYF
TRBJ2-5 - TRBD2 TRBV7-7 TGTGCCAGCAGCCGCACTAGCGGAGGGGTAGAGACCCAGTACTTC CASSRTSGGVETQYF
TRBJ1-2 - - TRBV6-5 TGTGCCAGCAGCTTACAACCGACCGGGAACTATGGCTACACCTTC CASSLQPTGNYGYTF
TRBJ2-6 - - TRBV2 TGTGCCAGCAGTCCCCATACATGGGCGAGCTCTGGGGCCAACGTCCTGACTTTC CASSPHTWASSGANVLTF
TRBJ1-1 - TRBD1 TRBV6-5 TGTGCCAGCAGCCCGGACAGGGGGCGGGCTATAGAAGCTTTCTTT CASSPDRGRAIEAFF
TRBJ2-5 - TRBD2 TRBV15 TGTGCCACCAGCAGAGATTCCTTAGCGGGACCGTTCCAAGAGACCCAGTACTTC CATSRDSLAGPFQETQYF
TRBJ2-2 - - TRBV7-2 TGTGCCAGCAGCCCATTTAAAGGGGGGTCCGGGGAGCTGTTTTTT CASSPFKGGSGELFF
TRBJ2-1 - - TRBV19 TGTGCCAGTAGTATAGTATATATTGGAGTGGCGGGAAATTACAATGAGCAGTTCTTC CASSIVYIGVAGNYNEQFF
TRBJ2-7 once - TRBV7-8 TGTGCCAGCAGCCCAACAGACTACGAGCAGTACTTC CASSPTDYEQYF
TRBJ2-5 - - TRBV3-1/TRBV3-2 TGTGCCAGCAGCAAACCCCGACAGCTCCAAGAGACCCAGTACTTC CASSKPRQLQETQYF
TRBJ2-5 - - TRBV2 TGTGCCAGCACTGGGGCGACTCGAGAGACCCAGTACTTC CASTGATRETQYF
TRBJ2-3 - - TRBV7-4 TGTGCCAGCAGCGCGACCGGGACTCGAGGCACAGATACGCAGTATTTT CASSATGTRGTDTQYF
TRBJ1-1 - - TRBV19 TGTGCCAGTAGTATTCCCGGAAGAGAAGCTTTCTTT CASSIPGREAFF
TRBJ1-5 few - TRBV10-3 TGTGCCATCAGTGTCACCCTTAAAGATCAGCCCCAGCATTTT CAISVTLKDQPQHF
TRBJ2-5 - - TRBV28 TGTGCCAGCAGTTTGCCAGGCTCGACCCAGTACTTC CASSLPGSTQYF
TRBJ1-2 - TRBD1 TRBV15 TGTGCCACCAGCAGAGTACGCTCCGGGACAGGGGCTCACTATGGCTACACCTTC CATSRVRSGTGAHYGYTF
TRBJ2-3 - TRBD2 TRBV5-4 TGTGCCAGCAGCGCTCGACTAGCGGGGGTACTAGATACGCAGTATTTT CASSARLAGVLDTQYF
TRBJ2-1 - - TRBV27 TGTGCCAGCAGACGCCACTTAGGTGAGGGGGGGAATGAGCAGTTCTTC CASRRHLGEGGNEQFF
TRBJ1-2 - - TRBV4-1 TGCGCCAGCAGCCCTCCAAGGGGCAGTCCCCGCGGCTACACCTTC CASSPPRGSPRGYTF
TRBJ1-4 few TRBD1 TRBV7-2 TGTGCCAGCAGCCCAAACAGGGGGCGCACTGAAAAACTGTTTTTT CASSPNRGRTEKLFF
TRBJ2-1 - - TRBV3-1/TRBV3-2 TGTGCCAGCAGCCAAGGTTGGGGGGTCAGCTACAATGAGCAGTTCTTC CASSQGWGVSYNEQFF
TRBJ2-7 - - TRBV6-6 TGTGCCAGCAGTTATTCCCCGGAGGGGAACTCCTACGAGCAGTACTTC CASSYSPEGNSYEQYF
TRBJ1-3 - - TRBV11-2 TGTGCCAGCAGCTTCGCGGACACCATATATTTT CASSFADTIYF
TRBJ1-2 - TRBD1 TRBV6-5 TGTGCCAGCAGTCCGCGGGACAGCTATGGCTACACCTTC CASSPRDSYGYTF
TRBJ2-1 - - TRBV2 TGTGCCAGCAAGGTCAGTAGCGCCGTATACAATGAGCAGTTCTTC CASKVSSAVYNEQFF
TRBJ1-4 - - TRBV30 TGTGCCTGGAGTGTAGGGCAGCCTCGCGAAAAACTGTTTTTT CAWSVGQPREKLFF
TRBJ2-7 - TRBD2 TRBV5-1 TGCGCCAGCAGCTCTAGCGGGCCCTCCTACGAGCAGTACTTC CASSSSGPSYEQYF
TRBJ1-1 - - TRBV29-1 TGCAGCGTTGATGGGTACACTGAAGCTTTCTTT CSVDGYTEAFF
TRBJ1-4 - - TRBV5-1 TGCGCCAGCAGCTTGTTCGGTCGACCAACTAATGAAAAACTGTTTTTT CASSLFGRPTNEKLFF
TRBJ2-5 once - TRBV19 TGTGCCAGTAGTATACGACAAGAGACCCAGTACTTC CASSIRQETQYF
TRBJ2-7 - TRBD1 TRBV4-1 TGCGCCAGCAGCCTTCTACCAGGGGCAGGGGGCGAGCAGTACTTC CASSLLPGAGGEQYF
TRBJ1-1 - - TRBV4-1 TGCGCCAGCAGCCACTCTGACAGGAGTGGCACTGAAGCTTTCTTT CASSHSDRSGTEAFF
TRBJ1-2 - - TRBV21-1 TGTGCCAGCAGCAAAGCGACAGGGGGCCTTGGTGGCTATGGCTACACCTTC CASSKATGGLGGYGYTF
TRBJ1-3 - - TRBV3-1/TRBV3-2 TGTGCCAGCAGTCCAAACCGAAACACCATATATTTT CASSPNRNTIYF
TRBJ1-2 once - TRBV5-4 TGTGCCAGCAGCCTCGACGGGTTGAATGGCTACACCTTC CASSLDGLNGYTF
TRBJ1-5 - TRBD1 TRBV19 TGTGCCAGTAGTCCCGGACAGGGTAATCAGCCCCAGCATTTT CASSPGQGNQPQHF
TRBJ2-1 once TRBD2 TRBV7-9 TGTGCCAGCAGCTTAGATGTGCGGGAGGGACCCAATGAGCAGTTCTTC CASSLDVREGPNEQFF
TRBJ2-1 - TRBD2 TRBV2 TGTGCCAGCAGTCAGGGACTAGCGGGAGTTAATGAGCAGTTCTTC CASSQGLAGVNEQFF
TRBJ2-7 - - TRBV28 TGTGCCAGCAAACAATACGAGCAGTACTTC CASKQYEQYF
TRBJ2-7 - TRBD1 TRBV27 TGTGCCAGCGCTCCGGGGGACAGGGAGGTTCGCGAGCAGTACTTC CASAPGDREVREQYF
TRBJ1-1 - - TRBV11-3 TGTGCCAGCAGCCCTAGGGGGGGTATTTCTGAAGCTTTCTTT CASSPRGGISEAFF